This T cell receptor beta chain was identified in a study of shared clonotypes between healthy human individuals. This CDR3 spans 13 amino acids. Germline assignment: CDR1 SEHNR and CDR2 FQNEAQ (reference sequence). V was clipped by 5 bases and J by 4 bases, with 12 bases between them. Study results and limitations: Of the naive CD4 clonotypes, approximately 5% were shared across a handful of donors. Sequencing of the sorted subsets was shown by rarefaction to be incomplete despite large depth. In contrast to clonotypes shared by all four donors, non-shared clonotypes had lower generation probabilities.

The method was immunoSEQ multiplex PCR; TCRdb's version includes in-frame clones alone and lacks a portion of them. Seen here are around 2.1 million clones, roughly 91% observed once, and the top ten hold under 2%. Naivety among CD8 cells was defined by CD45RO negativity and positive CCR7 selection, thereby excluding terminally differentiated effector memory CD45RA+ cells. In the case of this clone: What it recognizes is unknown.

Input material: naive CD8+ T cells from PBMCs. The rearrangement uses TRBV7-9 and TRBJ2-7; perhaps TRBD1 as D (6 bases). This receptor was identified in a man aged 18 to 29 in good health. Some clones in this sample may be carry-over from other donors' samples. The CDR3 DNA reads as TGTGCCAGCAGCCGAAGGACAGAGTACGAGCAGTACTTC. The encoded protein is CASSRRTEYEQYF.